What follows is one TCR beta chain and its context. Its matching antigen is unknown. cDNA specific to TCR beta was made from 500 ng of total RNA, with a constant-region primer employed for priming. Three nested multiplex PCR rounds, a slightly modified ARM-PCR, produced the libraries for TCR beta. Both of the initial two PCR rounds ran for around 9 cycles and employed TRBV1-TRBV30 forward primers alongside a C-beta reverse primer. In TCRdb, the multiplex PCR reads were re-called with MiXCR into one record per CDR3 protein. In the table there are around 70,000 distinct CDR3 sequences, approximately 70% of which are singletons. This sample is drawn from a study of tumor-infiltrating lymphocytes in primary liver carcinoma. The wider study: Ages ranged from 30 to 69, with HCC or mixed HCC-cholangiocarcinoma. Recorded tumor stage was T1-T3 N0M0, with diameters of roughly 4 to 11 cm.

Without any cell sorting, roughly 17-31 mg of bulk tissue yielded co-extracted RNA and DNA. Five distinct regions per tumor were sampled. Broader study findings: Found in all five tumor regions were only about 7.5-25% of top clones.

Looked up from germline, CDR1 is SGHAT and CDR2 is FQNNGV. This CDR3 is built from 15 residues. V lost 11 bases and J 1 base, leaving 21 bases between the germline ends. The rearrangement uses TRBV11-2 and TRBJ2-7; D not resolved. Sequences were obtained from liver tumor tissue from sampling region 4. Stated subset: tumor region T4, right-lateral pole. This sequence originates from a man aged 35-49 years with primary liver carcinoma and hepatitis B virus infection. CDR3 loop: CAGSLSVGISYEQYF. CDR3 coding DNA: TGTGCCGGTAGCCTGTCTGTGGGAATATCCTACGAGCAGTACTTC.